This T cell receptor beta chain was obtained from a study of T cell changes during pregnancy in multiple sclerosis. Produced via immunoSEQ multiplex PCR; TCRdb's table is partial and in-frame only. The data contain fewer than 150,000 clones, about 96% of them singletons. The material was peripheral blood, obtained after pregnancy. This clonotype was sampled from a female donor with multiple sclerosis, enrolled in a pregnancy study.

The CDR3, as DNA: TGCGCCAGCAGCCAAGACAGGGCAAGCGACGAGCAGTACTTC. Translating gives CASSQDRASDEQYF. The rearrangement links TRBV4-1 to TRBJ2-7, with D maybe TRBD1 (5 bases). The CDR3 is 14 residues long. V was shortened by 0 bases and J by 5 bases, with 11 bases between the two germline ends. Germline V gene lookup returns CDR1 MGHRA and CDR2 YSYEKL.